Sequencing of this T cell receptor (beta chain) was carried out in a study of blood T cell repertoires in COVID-19. Whole-study context: Spain, Italy and the United States supplied samples that represented acute and convalescent COVID-19. PBMCs, B-cell-depleted T cells, or T cells provided the cDNA or gDNA that made up the material.

Original data processing: Reference gene primer amplification yielded estimated nucleated cell counts. Using immunoSEQ multiplex PCR, the repertoire was profiled, and TCRdb retains in-frame clones only, with some absent. V and J calls and clone size come straight from that table; D and trimming were deduced from the DNA. The sample carries 60,000 or so clones, roughly four fifths recorded once. The specimen sequenced was peripheral blood. The sequence was collected from a woman aged 50 to 65 with active or convalescent COVID-19.

CDR3 nucleotides: TGTGCCAGCAGCGAAGTACTAGCGGGACGTAAGCAGTACTTC. This sequence encodes CASSEVLAGRKQYF. The chain is built from TRBV4-2 and TRBJ2-7; 10 positions agree with TRBD2. CDR1 and CDR2 from the germline V gene are LGHNA and YNFKEQ. Trimming at V came to 5 bases and at J to 8 bases, leaving 9 bases not matched to a gene. This CDR3 comprises 14 residues.